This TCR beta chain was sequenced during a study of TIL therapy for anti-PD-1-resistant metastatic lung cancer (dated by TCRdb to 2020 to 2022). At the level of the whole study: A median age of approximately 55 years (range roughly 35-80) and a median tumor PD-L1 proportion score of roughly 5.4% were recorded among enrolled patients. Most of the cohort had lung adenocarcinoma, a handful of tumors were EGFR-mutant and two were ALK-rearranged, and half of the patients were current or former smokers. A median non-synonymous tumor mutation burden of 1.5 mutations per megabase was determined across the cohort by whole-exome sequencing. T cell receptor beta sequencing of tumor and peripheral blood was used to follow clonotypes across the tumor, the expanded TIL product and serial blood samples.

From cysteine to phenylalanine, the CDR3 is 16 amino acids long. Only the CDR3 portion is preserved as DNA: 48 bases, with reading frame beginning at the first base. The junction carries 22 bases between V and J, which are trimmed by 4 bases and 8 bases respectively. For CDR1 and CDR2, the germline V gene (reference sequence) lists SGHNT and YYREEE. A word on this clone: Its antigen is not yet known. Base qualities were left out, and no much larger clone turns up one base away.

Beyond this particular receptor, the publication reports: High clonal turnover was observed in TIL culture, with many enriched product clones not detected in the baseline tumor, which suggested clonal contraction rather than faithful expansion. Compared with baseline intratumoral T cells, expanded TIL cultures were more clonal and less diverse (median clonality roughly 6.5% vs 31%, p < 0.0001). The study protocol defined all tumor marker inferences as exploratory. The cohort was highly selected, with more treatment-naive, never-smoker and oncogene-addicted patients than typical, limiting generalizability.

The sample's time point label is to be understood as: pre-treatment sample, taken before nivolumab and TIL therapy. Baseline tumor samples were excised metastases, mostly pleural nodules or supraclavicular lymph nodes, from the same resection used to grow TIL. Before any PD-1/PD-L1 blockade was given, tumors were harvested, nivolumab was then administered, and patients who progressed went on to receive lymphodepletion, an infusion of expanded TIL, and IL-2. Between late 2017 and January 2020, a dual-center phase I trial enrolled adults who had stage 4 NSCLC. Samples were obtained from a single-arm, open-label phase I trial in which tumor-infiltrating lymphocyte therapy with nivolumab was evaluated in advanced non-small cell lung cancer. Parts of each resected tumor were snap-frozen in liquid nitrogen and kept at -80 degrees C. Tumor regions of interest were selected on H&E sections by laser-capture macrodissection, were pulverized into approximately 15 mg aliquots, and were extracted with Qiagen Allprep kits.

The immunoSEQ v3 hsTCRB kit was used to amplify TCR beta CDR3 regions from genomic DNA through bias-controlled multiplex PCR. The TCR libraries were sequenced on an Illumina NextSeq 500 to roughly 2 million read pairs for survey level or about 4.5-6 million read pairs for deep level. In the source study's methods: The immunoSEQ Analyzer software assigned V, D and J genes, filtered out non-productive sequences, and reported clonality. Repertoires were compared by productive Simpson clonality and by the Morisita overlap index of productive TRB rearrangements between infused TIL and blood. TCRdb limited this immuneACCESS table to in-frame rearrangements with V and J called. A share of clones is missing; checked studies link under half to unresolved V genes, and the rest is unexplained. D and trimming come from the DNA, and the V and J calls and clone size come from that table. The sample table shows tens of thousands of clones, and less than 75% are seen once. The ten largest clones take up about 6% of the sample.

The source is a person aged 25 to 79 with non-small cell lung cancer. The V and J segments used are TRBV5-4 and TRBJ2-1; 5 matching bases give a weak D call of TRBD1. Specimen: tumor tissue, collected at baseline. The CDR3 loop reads CASSQTVMLTYDEQFF. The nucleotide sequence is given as TGTGCCAGCAGCCAGACAGTTATGCTAACTTACGATGAGCAGTTCTTC.